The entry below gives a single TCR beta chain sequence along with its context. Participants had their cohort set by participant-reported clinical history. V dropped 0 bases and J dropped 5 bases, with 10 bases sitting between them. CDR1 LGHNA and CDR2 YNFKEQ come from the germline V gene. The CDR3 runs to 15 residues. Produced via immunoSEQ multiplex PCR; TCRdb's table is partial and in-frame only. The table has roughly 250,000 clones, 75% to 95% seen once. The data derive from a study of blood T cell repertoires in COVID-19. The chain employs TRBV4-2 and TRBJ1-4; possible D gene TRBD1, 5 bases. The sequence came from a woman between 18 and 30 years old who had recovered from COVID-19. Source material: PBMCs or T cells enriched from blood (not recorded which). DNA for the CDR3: TGTGCCAGCAGCCAAGAAGGCAGGGAAAATGAAAAACTGTTTTTT. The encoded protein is CASSQEGRENEKLFF.